Listed below are T cell receptor beta chains from one sample, sequenced in a study of T cells after yellow fever vaccination. TCRdb processed the 5' RACE reads anew with MiXCR; each CDR3 protein has one entry. The repertoire includes hundreds of thousands of distinct CDR3 sequences, approximately 13% of them detected once, and 11% to 15% sits in the top ten. The source material was PBMCs, sampled on the day of the yellow fever booster vaccination. These receptors were collected from a man aged 30-40 years who received the YFV17D yellow fever vaccine. Each CDR3 is given with its conserved first and last residue. The D gene is left open where the match is weak. Size is stated for part of the rows, as once, few or many counts, or as a class when the clone is expanded.

NA	NA	TRBV30	TRBJ1-2	TGTGCCGGATCCCGAAGAGAGTGGGACTATGGCTACACCTTC	CAGSRREWDYGYTF
few	TRBD2	TRBV7-2	TRBJ2-1	TGTGCCAGCAGTTATGCGGGGACTAGCCTGGGAAGTGAGCAGTTCTTC	CASSYAGTSLGSEQFF
NA	NA	TRBV20-1	TRBJ2-7	TGCAGTGCTAGAGATCCGCTCTTTTACGAGCAGTACTTC	CSARDPLFYEQYF
NA	NA	TRBV7-2	TRBJ2-7	TGTGCCAGCAGCTTACAAGGGAACTACGAGCAGTACTTC	CASSLQGNYEQYF
many	NA	TRBV12-3/TRBV12-4	TRBJ1-6	TGTGCCAGCACCTTGCAGGGAAATTCACCCCTCCACTTT	CASTLQGNSPLHF
few	TRBD2	TRBV5-1	TRBJ2-1	TGCGCCAGCAGCTTGGTATCCAGCGGGGGGTACAATGAGCAGTTCTTC	CASSLVSSGGYNEQFF
few	NA	TRBV4-1	TRBJ2-2	TGCGCCAGCAGGCAGGGTACGACCGGGGAGCTGTTTTTT	CASRQGTTGELFF
few	TRBD1	TRBV4-1	TRBJ1-2	TGCGCCAGCAGCCGTTCGGACAGGGGGCTTCTGGGAGGCTACACCTTC	CASSRSDRGLLGGYTF
NA	TRBD1	TRBV20-1	TRBJ2-2	TGCAGTGCTAGAAAGGGACAGGGGGTCACCGGGGAGCTGTTTTTT	CSARKGQGVTGELFF
few	NA	TRBV20-1	TRBJ2-3	TGCAGTGCTCTCCGACAGGGACTCGGCACAGATACGCAGTATTTT	CSALRQGLGTDTQYF
NA	TRBD2	TRBV6-5	TRBJ2-7	TGTGCCAGCAGTTACCAGCGGGAGAGTAAAGTGCCTTACGAGCAGTACTTC	CASSYQRESKVPYEQYF
few	NA	TRBV18	TRBJ2-7	TGTGCCAGCTCACCACCGGTCGGGCCCTCCTACGAGCAGTACTTC	CASSPPVGPSYEQYF
NA	TRBD2	TRBV7-9	TRBJ2-1	TGTGCCAGCAGCCGTGGGACTAGCGAGCGGGTCTACAATGAGCAGTTCTTC	CASSRGTSERVYNEQFF
few	NA	TRBV5-1	TRBJ2-1	TGCGCCAGCAGGCAGGAGAAACCCCCGCGGTTCTTC	CASRQEKPPRFF
NA	NA	TRBV4-2	TRBJ2-7	TGTGCCAGCAGCCCAGGCGGACGAGCCTCCTACGAGCAGTACTTC	CASSPGGRASYEQYF
NA	NA	TRBV7-9	TRBJ2-3	TGTGCCAGCAGCCCCCCGGAGGGGAGGTCCACAGATACGCAGTATTTT	CASSPPEGRSTDTQYF
NA	TRBD2	TRBV7-2	TRBJ2-1	TGTGCCAGCAGCTTAGTTTGGACTAGCGGCAATGAGCAGTTCTTC	CASSLVWTSGNEQFF
NA	TRBD2	TRBV20-1	TRBJ2-3	TGCAGTGCCGCCACTAGCGGGAGGCGGGGTGCAGATACGCAGTATTTT	CSAATSGRRGADTQYF
NA	NA	TRBV7-2	TRBJ2-7	TGTGCCAGCAGCTTAGAAGGTATACGGGAGTACTTC	CASSLEGIREYF
NA	TRBD1	TRBV5-1	TRBJ2-2	TGCGCCAGCAGCTTGGAGGCGACAGGGGTCTATACCGGGGAGCTGTTTTTT	CASSLEATGVYTGELFF
NA	TRBD2	TRBV7-2	TRBJ2-3	TGTGCCAGCAGCTTACGGGGGGTCACAGATACGCAGTATTTT	CASSLRGVTDTQYF
few	NA	TRBV7-9	TRBJ2-7	TGTGCCAGCAGCTTAGGCCTAGGGGGGTCCTACGAGCAGTACTTC	CASSLGLGGSYEQYF
few	TRBD2	TRBV20-1	TRBJ2-4	TGCAGTGCTGGGAGACCGGGACTAGCGGGTAGGGGAGCCAAAAACATTCAGTACTTC	CSAGRPGLAGRGAKNIQYF
few	TRBD2	TRBV20-1	TRBJ2-1	TGCAGTGCTAGAGGTTTAGCGGGAAGGCTTGAGCAGTTCTTC	CSARGLAGRLEQFF
NA	NA	TRBV7-9	TRBJ2-7	TGTGCCAGCAGCTTAGGGTGGGGGTCGTCTTACGAGCAGTACTTC	CASSLGWGSSYEQYF
many	TRBD2	TRBV20-1	TRBJ2-1	TGCAGTGCTAGAGATCGGGAAACTAGCGGAATCTACAATGAGCAGTTCTTC	CSARDRETSGIYNEQFF
NA	NA	TRBV4-1	TRBJ2-1	TGCGCCAGCAGCCCGGAGGGACTTGGGGAGCAGTTCTTC	CASSPEGLGEQFF
few	NA	TRBV28	TRBJ2-2	TGTGCCAGCAGTCCTGGAGGGTGGGGCGGGGAGCTGTTTTTT	CASSPGGWGGELFF
few	NA	TRBV30	TRBJ1-3	TGTGCCTGGAGTCGCAGGGGAAACACCATATATTTT	CAWSRRGNTIYF
few	NA	TRBV12-3/TRBV12-4	TRBJ2-3	TGTGCCAGCACTAGCGGCACAGATACGCAGTATTTT	CASTSGTDTQYF
many	NA	TRBV20-1	TRBJ2-3	TGCAGTGCTAGCCATAGAGATACGCAGTATTTT	CSASHRDTQYF
few	NA	TRBV5-1	TRBJ1-6	TGCGCCAGCAGGGGGGACTTGAATTCACCCCTCCACTTT	CASRGDLNSPLHF
NA	TRBD1	TRBV11-2	TRBJ2-1	TGTGCCAGCAACCCAACGGGACAGCAACACAATGAGCAGTTCTTC	CASNPTGQQHNEQFF
few	TRBD2	TRBV5-6	TRBJ2-1	TGTGCCAGCAGGACGATTGGGGGGACTACACAGTACAATGAGCAGTTCTTC	CASRTIGGTTQYNEQFF
few	TRBD2	TRBV27	TRBJ2-7	TGTGCCAGCAGCACGGTAGCGGGAGCGATCAACGAGCAGTACTTC	CASSTVAGAINEQYF
few	TRBD2	TRBV20-1	TRBJ2-5	TGCAGTGCTAAGGAGGCGGGAGGGCCTCGAGAGACCCAGTACTTC	CSAKEAGGPRETQYF
NA	NA	TRBV20-1	TRBJ1-3	TGCAGTGCTAGCAAGGACTTTCCCCTAAACACCATATATTTT	CSASKDFPLNTIYF
few	NA	TRBV20-1	TRBJ2-7	TGCAGTGCCTTGGGCGGGCTCTCCTACGAGCAGTACTTC	CSALGGLSYEQYF
NA	NA	TRBV7-9	TRBJ2-7	TGTGCCAGCAGCTCAGGTCCGCGGAACTACGAGCAGTACTTC	CASSSGPRNYEQYF
many	NA	TRBV12-3/TRBV12-4	TRBJ1-5	TGTGCCAGCAGCTTAGGTACTCAGCCCCAGCATTTT	CASSLGTQPQHF
few	TRBD2	TRBV14	TRBJ2-7	TGTGCCAGCAGCCAAGGTTCTAGCGGGGTCTACGAGCAGTACTTC	CASSQGSSGVYEQYF
NA	TRBD1	TRBV7-9	TRBJ1-1	TGTGCCAGCACCAGACAGGGAGAGGTCGCTGAAGCTTTCTTT	CASTRQGEVAEAFF
NA	NA	TRBV20-1	TRBJ2-1	TGCAGTGCTAGGGAGGACTACTATTTTAGGTACAATGAGCAGTTCTTC	CSAREDYYFRYNEQFF
many	TRBD1	TRBV2	TRBJ2-6	TGTGCCAGCAGCACTGACAGGGCCGGGGCCAACGTCCTGACTTTC	CASSTDRAGANVLTF
few	NA	TRBV29-1	TRBJ2-1	TGCAGCGTCCCGGCGGATTCGTCTTATGAGCAGTTCTTC	CSVPADSSYEQFF
NA	NA	TRBV10-1	TRBJ2-3	TGCGCCAGCAGTGAGCGCGCTGGGGGCACAGATACGCAGTATTTT	CASSERAGGTDTQYF
few	NA	TRBV5-1	TRBJ2-1	TGCGCCAGCAGCTTGGCCCCGATCGGGGGCTACAATGAGCAGTTCTTC	CASSLAPIGGYNEQFF
NA	NA	TRBV20-1	TRBJ2-1	TGCAGTGCTAGAGTGGCGGAGCAGTTCTTC	CSARVAEQFF
few	NA	TRBV5-1	TRBJ2-1	TGCGCCAGCAGCTTGGATGGGCGGGATGAGCAGTTCTTC	CASSLDGRDEQFF
many	NA	TRBV7-2	TRBJ2-2	TGTGCCAGCAGTTCGTATACCGGGGAGCTGTTTTTT	CASSSYTGELFF
many	NA	TRBV19	TRBJ1-1	TGTGCCAGTAGTATAGAAAGGGGGACTGAAGCTTTCTTT	CASSIERGTEAFF
NA	TRBD1	TRBV7-6	TRBJ2-3	TGTGCCAGCAGCCCGCAAGGGGGCCGAGATACGCAGTATTTT	CASSPQGGRDTQYF
NA	TRBD2	TRBV2	TRBJ2-1	TGTGCCAGCAGTAAAAATCCGGGACTACCCTCCTACAATGAGCAGTTCTTC	CASSKNPGLPSYNEQFF
few	NA	TRBV14	TRBJ2-4	TGTGCCAGCAGCCAATTGACAGGCCAACTCAAAAACATTCAGTACTTC	CASSQLTGQLKNIQYF
few	NA	TRBV20-1	TRBJ2-7	TGCAGTGCTAGAGTAGGGCGGTACGAGCAGTACTTC	CSARVGRYEQYF
NA	NA	TRBV28	TRBJ2-3	TGTGCCAGCAGTCGGGACTCCAACACAGATACGCAGTATTTT	CASSRDSNTDTQYF
NA	TRBD2	TRBV27	TRBJ2-7	TGTGCCAGCAGTTTCTCACTAGCGGGGAGCTCCTACGAGCAGTACTTC	CASSFSLAGSSYEQYF